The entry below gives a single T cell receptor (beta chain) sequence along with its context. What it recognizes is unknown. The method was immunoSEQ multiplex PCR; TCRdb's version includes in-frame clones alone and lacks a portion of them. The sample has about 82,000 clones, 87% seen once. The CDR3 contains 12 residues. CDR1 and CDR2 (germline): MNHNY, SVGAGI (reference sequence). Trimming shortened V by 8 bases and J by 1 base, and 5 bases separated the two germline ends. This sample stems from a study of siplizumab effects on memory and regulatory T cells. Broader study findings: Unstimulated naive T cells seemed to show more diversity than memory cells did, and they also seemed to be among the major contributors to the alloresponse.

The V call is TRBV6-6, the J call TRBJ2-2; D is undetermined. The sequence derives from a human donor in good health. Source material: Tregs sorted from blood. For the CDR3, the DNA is TGTGCCAGCGGGGAGAACACCGGGGAGCTGTTTTTT. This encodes CASGENTGELFF.